These T cell receptor beta chains were read from a single sample in a study of OX40 agonist ivuxolimab in advanced cancers. Here immunoSEQ multiplex PCR was the method, and the copy in TCRdb shows in-frame clones only, minus some. The sample lists around 77,000 clones, 85% occurring once. Sequencing was performed on CD4+ or CD8+ T cells sorted from blood, taken in a trial of the OX40 agonist ivuxolimab. These receptors all come from an adult with an advanced solid tumor such as melanoma, head and neck, liver or kidney cancer. Both conserved end residues are part of each CDR3. Fields, in order: J gene, D gene, clone size, V gene, CDR3 DNA, CDR3 protein. A D gene is named only where the DNA matches it firmly. A row's size may be missing; if present it is once, few, many or a size class.

j_gene: TRBJ2-1; d_gene: .; abundance: few; v_gene: TRBV6-1; CDR3nt: TGTGCCAGCAGTCTATACCCTGGGACAGAGCAGTTCTTC; CDR3aa: CASSLYPGTEQFF
j_gene: TRBJ2-5; d_gene: TRBD1; abundance: .; v_gene: TRBV5-1; CDR3nt: TGCGCCAGCAGCCAGGGACAGGTTCTGTGGGAGACCCAGTACTTC; CDR3aa: CASSQGQVLWETQYF
j_gene: TRBJ2-4; d_gene: .; abundance: .; v_gene: TRBV11-1; CDR3nt: TGTGCCAGCAGCTTATTAGGGCCCCCGGGAAGCATTCAGTACTTC; CDR3aa: CASSLLGPPGSIQYF
j_gene: TRBJ1-3; d_gene: .; abundance: .; v_gene: TRBV25-1; CDR3nt: TGTGCCAGCAGATTAGGGGCGAACTCTGGAAACACCATATATTTT; CDR3aa: CASRLGANSGNTIYF
j_gene: TRBJ1-2; d_gene: TRBD1; abundance: .; v_gene: TRBV7-2; CDR3nt: TGTGCCAGCAGCCTCCGGACAGGGAGCTACACCTTC; CDR3aa: CASSLRTGSYTF
j_gene: TRBJ1-2; d_gene: .; abundance: few; v_gene: TRBV2; CDR3nt: TGTGCCAGCAGCCGCCCGGACAGCAACTATGGCTACACCTTC; CDR3aa: CASSRPDSNYGYTF
j_gene: TRBJ1-1; d_gene: .; abundance: few; v_gene: TRBV5-8; CDR3nt: TGTGCCAGCAGCTTGGTGCTCGGACAGAACACTGAAGCTTTCTTT; CDR3aa: CASSLVLGQNTEAFF
j_gene: TRBJ2-3; d_gene: .; abundance: .; v_gene: TRBV5-6; CDR3nt: TGTGCCAGCAGCCCCGGAACGGGAATACTCATTACTAGCACAGATACGCAGTATTTT; CDR3aa: CASSPGTGILITSTDTQYF
j_gene: TRBJ1-2; d_gene: .; abundance: .; v_gene: TRBV5-1; CDR3nt: TGCGCCAGCAGCCCCCCGGGGGGCTATGGCTACACCTTC; CDR3aa: CASSPPGGYGYTF
j_gene: TRBJ2-5; d_gene: .; abundance: .; v_gene: TRBV11-2; CDR3nt: TGTGCCAGCAGCTTAGCTCCGACAGCCAGCCAAGAGACCCAGTACTTC; CDR3aa: CASSLAPTASQETQYF
j_gene: TRBJ1-2; d_gene: TRBD1; abundance: .; v_gene: TRBV19; CDR3nt: TGTGCCAGTAGTTCCGGACAGGGTAGGATCGCTAACTATGGCTACACCTTC; CDR3aa: CASSSGQGRIANYGYTF
j_gene: TRBJ1-2; d_gene: .; abundance: .; v_gene: TRBV6-6; CDR3nt: TGTGCCAGCAGCCAGCAGATAGCTAACTATGGCTACACCTTC; CDR3aa: CASSQQIANYGYTF
j_gene: TRBJ2-5; d_gene: .; abundance: .; v_gene: TRBV7-8; CDR3nt: TGTGCCAGCAGCGGGGGGGCTAGGGGTAGCGGAGAGACCCAGTACTTC; CDR3aa: CASSGGARGSGETQYF
j_gene: TRBJ1-1; d_gene: TRBD1; abundance: few; v_gene: TRBV2; CDR3nt: TGTGCCAGCAGAGGACAGGGGGCGGGGACTGAAGCTTTCTTT; CDR3aa: CASRGQGAGTEAFF
j_gene: TRBJ2-7; d_gene: TRBD2; abundance: .; v_gene: TRBV5-4; CDR3nt: TGTGCCAGCAGACCTAGCGGGGGGGACTCCTACGAGCAGTACTTC; CDR3aa: CASRPSGGDSYEQYF
j_gene: TRBJ2-3; d_gene: TRBD2; abundance: .; v_gene: TRBV9; CDR3nt: TGTGCCAGCAGCGAGAGACTAGCGGCAGGATCGCAGTATTTT; CDR3aa: CASSERLAAGSQYF
j_gene: TRBJ1-2; d_gene: .; abundance: .; v_gene: TRBV25-1; CDR3nt: TGTGCCAGCAGTGAACCACAGGGTTTCGGTGGCTACACCTTC; CDR3aa: CASSEPQGFGGYTF
j_gene: TRBJ2-7; d_gene: .; abundance: .; v_gene: TRBV7-9; CDR3nt: TGTGCCAGCAGCGCGCCGATACCGGGGGAAGGGTCGAGCTCCTACGAGCAGTACTTC; CDR3aa: CASSAPIPGEGSSSYEQYF
j_gene: TRBJ2-2; d_gene: .; abundance: .; v_gene: TRBV9; CDR3nt: TGTGCCAGCAGCGCTGTACCTCCCGGGGAGCTGTTTTTT; CDR3aa: CASSAVPPGELFF
j_gene: TRBJ2-2; d_gene: .; abundance: .; v_gene: TRBV10-2; CDR3nt: TGCGCCAGCAGTAAAAAGACAGGCGCTAAGAACACCGGGGAGCTGTTTTTT; CDR3aa: CASSKKTGAKNTGELFF
j_gene: TRBJ2-3; d_gene: TRBD2; abundance: .; v_gene: TRBV5-6; CDR3nt: TGTGCCAGCAGCTCAAGACTAGCGGGGAGTCCAGATACGCAGTATTTT; CDR3aa: CASSSRLAGSPDTQYF
j_gene: TRBJ1-1; d_gene: .; abundance: .; v_gene: TRBV5-1; CDR3nt: TGCGCCAGCAGTATGGGGGTTAAAGGCACTGAAGCTTTCTTT; CDR3aa: CASSMGVKGTEAFF
j_gene: TRBJ1-3; d_gene: .; abundance: once; v_gene: TRBV10-3; CDR3nt: TGTGCCATCAGTGAAGGGACTGGGAGGAGAAACACCATATATTTT; CDR3aa: CAISEGTGRRNTIYF
j_gene: TRBJ1-1; d_gene: .; abundance: .; v_gene: TRBV29-1; CDR3nt: TGCAGCGTTCTGTCGGACTCGAACACTGAAGCTTTCTTT; CDR3aa: CSVLSDSNTEAFF
j_gene: TRBJ2-7; d_gene: .; abundance: once; v_gene: TRBV7-3; CDR3nt: TGTGCCAGCAGCCTGGGACGGAGCTCCTACGAGCAGTACTTC; CDR3aa: CASSLGRSSYEQYF
j_gene: TRBJ2-7; d_gene: TRBD2; abundance: .; v_gene: TRBV14; CDR3nt: TGTGCCAGCAGGCTAGCGGGATCCTACGAGCAGTACTTC; CDR3aa: CASRLAGSYEQYF
j_gene: TRBJ1-5; d_gene: .; abundance: .; v_gene: TRBV5-1; CDR3nt: TGCGCCAGCAGGACACGGAGGGGCAATCAGCCCCAGCATTTT; CDR3aa: CASRTRRGNQPQHF
j_gene: TRBJ1-1; d_gene: .; abundance: .; v_gene: TRBV21-1; CDR3nt: TGTGCCAGCAGCAAAGTGCTAGGACAGGAGAACACTGAAGCTTTCTTT; CDR3aa: CASSKVLGQENTEAFF
j_gene: TRBJ2-1; d_gene: TRBD1; abundance: .; v_gene: TRBV5-6; CDR3nt: TGTGCCAGCAGCTTTCGGACAGGGGGCAATGAGCAGTTCTTC; CDR3aa: CASSFRTGGNEQFF
j_gene: TRBJ1-1; d_gene: .; abundance: .; v_gene: TRBV7-8; CDR3nt: TGTGCCAGCAGCTTAACCTGGGGCCTCGCGGGGGGCACTGAAGCTTTCTTT; CDR3aa: CASSLTWGLAGGTEAFF
j_gene: TRBJ1-6; d_gene: .; abundance: .; v_gene: TRBV10-3; CDR3nt: TGTGCCATCAGTGAGAGGGGAGGGGACGGCAGGGTCCACTTT; CDR3aa: CAISERGGDGRVHF
j_gene: TRBJ2-4; d_gene: TRBD2; abundance: .; v_gene: TRBV7-2; CDR3nt: TGTGCCAGCAGCCCGGGACTAGCGGGGGGGCCCGGCATTCAGTACTTC; CDR3aa: CASSPGLAGGPGIQYF
j_gene: TRBJ2-7; d_gene: TRBD1; abundance: many; v_gene: TRBV6-5; CDR3nt: TGTGCCAGCAGCCGAGACAGGGGCTCCTACGAGCAGTACTTC; CDR3aa: CASSRDRGSYEQYF
j_gene: TRBJ2-7; d_gene: .; abundance: .; v_gene: TRBV6-1; CDR3nt: TGTGCCAGCAGGTTCCACTACGAGCAGTACTTC; CDR3aa: CASRFHYEQYF
j_gene: TRBJ1-1; d_gene: .; abundance: once; v_gene: TRBV6-5; CDR3nt: TGTGCCAGCAGTACCCCAAGGCTATGGACTGAAGCTTTCTTT; CDR3aa: CASSTPRLWTEAFF
j_gene: TRBJ1-5; d_gene: .; abundance: few; v_gene: TRBV21-1; CDR3nt: TGTGCCAGCAGCAAGGACTCTCAGCCCCAGCATTTT; CDR3aa: CASSKDSQPQHF
j_gene: TRBJ2-7; d_gene: .; abundance: .; v_gene: TRBV4-3; CDR3nt: TGCGCCAGCAGCCTCCGGACCAACCACGAGCAGTACTTC; CDR3aa: CASSLRTNHEQYF
j_gene: TRBJ2-5; d_gene: TRBD2; abundance: .; v_gene: TRBV7-8; CDR3nt: TGTGCCAGCAGCTTAGCGACTAGCGGGCCGTACTTC; CDR3aa: CASSLATSGPYF
j_gene: TRBJ2-3; d_gene: .; abundance: .; v_gene: TRBV9; CDR3nt: TGTGCCAGCAGCGTACGGTGGGGAGAAGATACGCAGTATTTT; CDR3aa: CASSVRWGEDTQYF
j_gene: TRBJ1-4; d_gene: .; abundance: few; v_gene: TRBV20-1; CDR3nt: TGCAGTGCGGACACAGGGAGGAGGCTGTTTTTT; CDR3aa: CSADTGRRLFF
j_gene: TRBJ2-4; d_gene: .; abundance: .; v_gene: TRBV5-5; CDR3nt: TGTGCCAGCAGCTTTCCGGGACCTCCCATTCAGTACTTC; CDR3aa: CASSFPGPPIQYF
j_gene: TRBJ2-1; d_gene: TRBD1; abundance: .; v_gene: TRBV4-1; CDR3nt: TGCGCCAGCAGCCAAGTCCAGGGGGCATACAATGAGCAGTTCTTC; CDR3aa: CASSQVQGAYNEQFF
j_gene: TRBJ2-2; d_gene: .; abundance: .; v_gene: TRBV11-2; CDR3nt: TGTGCCAGCAGCTTTACAGGGATCGACACCGGGGAGCTGTTTTTT; CDR3aa: CASSFTGIDTGELFF
j_gene: TRBJ2-7; d_gene: TRBD1; abundance: .; v_gene: TRBV5-4; CDR3nt: TGTGCCAGCAGCTTGCGGGACAGGGCAAACGAGCAGTACTTC; CDR3aa: CASSLRDRANEQYF
j_gene: TRBJ1-1; d_gene: .; abundance: .; v_gene: TRBV7-2; CDR3nt: TGTGCCAGCAGCTTAGTGGGGGGTCAAAACACTGAAGCTTTCTTT; CDR3aa: CASSLVGGQNTEAFF
j_gene: TRBJ2-1; d_gene: .; abundance: once; v_gene: TRBV2; CDR3nt: TGTGCCAGCTCGAGATCCTACAATGAGCAGTTCTTC; CDR3aa: CASSRSYNEQFF
j_gene: TRBJ2-7; d_gene: .; abundance: .; v_gene: TRBV6-1; CDR3nt: TGTGCCAGCAGAACCCACAGCGACGGCTCCTACGAGCAGTACTTC; CDR3aa: CASRTHSDGSYEQYF
j_gene: TRBJ1-1; d_gene: TRBD1; abundance: .; v_gene: TRBV7-9; CDR3nt: TGTGCCAGCAGCCCAAGACAGGGAAGTATCACTGAAGCTTTCTTT; CDR3aa: CASSPRQGSITEAFF
j_gene: TRBJ1-1; d_gene: .; abundance: .; v_gene: TRBV4-1; CDR3nt: TGCGCCAGCAGCCGTCCGGTTCTCGGGGCGGGGTTAAACACTGAAGCTTTCTTT; CDR3aa: CASSRPVLGAGLNTEAFF
j_gene: TRBJ2-3; d_gene: .; abundance: .; v_gene: TRBV4-3; CDR3nt: TGCGCCAGCAGCCAGCTCCGCGGGTCTAGCGATTCAGATACGCAGTATTTT; CDR3aa: CASSQLRGSSDSDTQYF
j_gene: TRBJ1-2; d_gene: TRBD1; abundance: .; v_gene: TRBV6-6; CDR3nt: TGTGCCAGCAGCCTGGGACAGGCAAGGGGCTACACCTTC; CDR3aa: CASSLGQARGYTF
j_gene: TRBJ1-1; d_gene: .; abundance: .; v_gene: TRBV30; CDR3nt: TGTGCCTGGAGCCAAGGGTACCAGGGCACTGAAGCTTTCTTT; CDR3aa: CAWSQGYQGTEAFF
j_gene: TRBJ1-6; d_gene: .; abundance: .; v_gene: TRBV18; CDR3nt: TGTGCCAGCTCCCCTACCGCCGGGACAACCTCGAGATCACCCCTCCACTTT; CDR3aa: CASSPTAGTTSRSPLHF
j_gene: TRBJ2-1; d_gene: TRBD2; abundance: .; v_gene: TRBV5-1; CDR3nt: TGCGCCAGCAGCTTTCCCAGCGGGAAAAGCTACAATGAGCAGTTCTTC; CDR3aa: CASSFPSGKSYNEQFF
j_gene: TRBJ2-2; d_gene: .; abundance: .; v_gene: TRBV12-5; CDR3nt: TGTGCTAGTGGTTTGGTGAGGGGCACCGGGGAGCTGTTTTTT; CDR3aa: CASGLVRGTGELFF
j_gene: TRBJ1-2; d_gene: .; abundance: .; v_gene: TRBV5-1; CDR3nt: TGCGCCAGCAGCACCACCCCGGCGGGCCTCTATGGCTACACCTTC; CDR3aa: CASSTTPAGLYGYTF
j_gene: TRBJ2-5; d_gene: .; abundance: .; v_gene: TRBV11-2; CDR3nt: TGTGCCAGCAGCTTTAAAGGGGAAGAGACCCAGTACTTC; CDR3aa: CASSFKGEETQYF